The present entry profiles one TCR beta chain with its context. The data stem from a study of blood T cell repertoires in COVID-19. The V segment lost 1 base and the J segment 5 bases; nucleotides outside the gene matches: 8. The length of the CDR3 is 16 residues. Germline V CDR1 and CDR2: LGHDT, YNNKEL (reference sequence). Assay used: immunoSEQ multiplex PCR; TCRdb lists only in-frame clones, some missing. In the table there are a few hundred thousand clones, about 88% of which are singletons. Participants reported their clinical history, and cohort assignment relied on those reports. Sequencing used PBMCs or T cells enriched from blood (not recorded which). The chain recombines TRBV3-1 (or the pseudogene TRBV3-2) with TRBJ2-7; 10 bases are a match to TRBD2. The receptor's source is a woman in her thirties or forties who had recovered from COVID-19. This CDR3 is CASSQVLLAGPNEQYF. In DNA form, the CDR3 reads TGTGCCAGCAGCCAAGTATTACTAGCGGGACCGAACGAGCAGTACTTC.